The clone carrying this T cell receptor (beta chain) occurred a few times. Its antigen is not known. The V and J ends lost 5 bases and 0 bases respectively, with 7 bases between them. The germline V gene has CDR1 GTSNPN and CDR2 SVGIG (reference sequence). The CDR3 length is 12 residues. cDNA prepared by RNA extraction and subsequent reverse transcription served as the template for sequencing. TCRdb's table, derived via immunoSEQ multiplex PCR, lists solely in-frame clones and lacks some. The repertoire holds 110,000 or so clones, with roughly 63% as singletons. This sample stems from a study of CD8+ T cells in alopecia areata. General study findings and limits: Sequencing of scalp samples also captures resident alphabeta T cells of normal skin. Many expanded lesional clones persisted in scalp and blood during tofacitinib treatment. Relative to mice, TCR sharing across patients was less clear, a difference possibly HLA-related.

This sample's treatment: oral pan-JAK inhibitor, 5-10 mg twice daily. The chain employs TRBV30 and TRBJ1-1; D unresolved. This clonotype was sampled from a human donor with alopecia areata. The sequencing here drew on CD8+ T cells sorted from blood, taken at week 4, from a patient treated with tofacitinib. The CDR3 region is CAWGYMNTEAFF. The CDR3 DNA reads TGTGCCTGGGGATATATGAACACTGAAGCTTTCTTT. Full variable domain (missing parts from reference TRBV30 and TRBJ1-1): SQTIHQWPATLVQPVGSPLSLECTVEGTSNPNLYWYRQAAGRGLQLLFYSVGIGQISSEVPQNLSASRPQDRQFILSSKKLLLSDSGFYLCAWGYMNTEAFFGQGTRLTVV.